This T cell receptor (beta chain) was recovered during a study of cytomegalovirus exposure and HLA in healthy donors (dated by TCRdb to the late 2010s). With respect to the entire study: According to an earlier analysis of 587 of the donors, some 170 million T cells yielded 95 million to 140 million unique TCR beta sequences and roughly 280 Gb of sequence data. An early release covering roughly 600 HLA-typed donors comprised approximately 300 gigabases of sequencing data and 65 million to 100 million unique TCR sequences. Of the roughly 410 genotyped donors, 81% were placed in the genetic ancestry cluster associated with self-reported Caucasian donors. The aim of the study was to test whether cataloging public T cell receptors could identify signatures of past pathogen exposure. The T cell repertoires of around 670 subjects were profiled by immunosequencing and related to cytomegalovirus serostatus. Besides the first cohort of 666 subjects, a separate validation cohort made up of 120 different subjects was used. High-throughput TCR immunosequencing, statistical association of individual TCRs with disease status, and machine learning were combined to predict cytomegalovirus infection status. In a later analysis, previously published TCR beta repertoires from 500 to 750 donors were re-analyzed and high-resolution HLA genotyping was added so that TCR occurrence patterns could be studied. Rather than drawing on any new phenotypic data, the later analysis identified candidate immune exposures from TCR beta sequences and the way those sequences occurred across donors. An earlier analysis of approximately 640 of the donors applied high-throughput TCR beta sequencing to assess whether each TCR beta V gene segment acted as functional or pseudogenic. Alongside the repertoire data, information on donor age, sex, ethnicity and CMV serostatus was compiled. In a later genetic analysis, genome-wide SNP genotypes for 398 of the 666 donors were used, and that subset was treated as a discovery cohort. Every repertoire in the discovery cohort had been generated on one and the same sequencing platform. Class I and class II HLA loci were covered by the typing at four-digit resolution. The number of typed donors differed by locus: about 629-630 for A, B, C, DRB1 and DQB1; approximately 530 for DQA1; about 600 for DPA1; and 400 to 480 for DPB1. Four or five DR-DQ haplotypes were handled as single units for association and clustering because linkage in the cohort was strong. Among around 400 genotyped donors of the cohort, an average of roughly 240,000 unique TCR beta nucleotide sequences were sequenced per donor, about a sixth of them non-productive. What the work shows at the level of the full study, not this receptor alone: A total of roughly 160 TCR beta chains were listed by the study as associated with cytomegalovirus. Most CMV-associated TCR beta chains appeared to be HLA-restricted in a later analysis, and the HLA associations seemed to be driven largely by CMV exposure. Correlated functional status among segregating V segments might reflect linkage disequilibrium, but an unknown experimental factor could not be ruled out. A few of the identified cytomegalovirus-associated TCR beta chains were confirmed in vitro to be specific for cytomegalovirus antigens. In this cohort, only TCR beta chains were sequenced, and detectable features were limited by the absence of alpha or paired-chain data. An earlier analysis of some 590 of the donors showed that most TCR beta V segments appeared in productive rearrangements either about 90% or about 30% of the time, which broadly matched IMGT annotations. According to a later genetic analysis, donors in an Asian-associated ancestry cluster had fewer N-insertions in productive TCRs than the approximately 650-donor mean. In a later analysis, the rate of TCR association differed among HLA loci, with DRB1 alleles having the most associated TCRs and HLA-C alleles having the fewest. A further reported finding was that TCR beta sequences accurately predicted the HLA-A and HLA-B alleles for most subjects in the first cohort. When HLA alleles, especially DR and DQ, strongly co-occurred, TCR associations were difficult to assign to individual alleles. Cytomegalovirus status was reported to be diagnosed by the classifier with high specificity and sensitivity in both the original and validation cohorts. The sequencing pipeline was judged likely to have produced a cluster of highly shared sequence variants as a technical artifact. According to the authors, the approach could potentially be generalized to other disease states and immunological phenotypes. While some public TCRs were present in many individuals, most TCR sequences turned up only very rarely across donors. In a later analysis, HLA-associated TCR beta chains showed more clonal expansion and lower generation probabilities than non-associated chains that were equally common. Presence/absence analyses assumed roughly uniform sequencing depth across donors, an assumption that may not hold. According to a later analysis, parvovirus B19, influenza, CMV and Epstein-Barr virus appeared linked to several top co-occurrence clusters. Over 15 rarely observed V segments, including chromosome 9 orphons, were excluded from the earlier analysis of just under 600 of the donors because counts were too low. Because some donors lacked HLA typing at each locus, the association tests relied only on the typed subset. The only immune exposure information available for the cohort was CMV serostatus. Because the 87-base-pair reads could not distinguish some IMGT-functional V segments, including TRBV6-2 and TRBV6-3, those segments were excluded. A later genetic analysis associated a missense DCLRE1C variant with V-gene and J-gene trimming of TCR beta chains, and an independent cohort replicated the association. A later analysis associated about 16,000 TCR beta sequences with specific HLA alleles at a false discovery rate of 0.05.

The library was prepared using the immunoSEQ multiplex PCR assay. For the multiplex PCR, a mixture combining 60 forward primers for TCR Vbeta segments and 13 reverse primers for TCR Jbeta segments was used. The CDR3 region of rearranged TCR beta genes was amplified from genomic DNA by a multiplex PCR assay. On the Illumina HiSeq System, the amplified TCR beta libraries were sequenced as 87-base-pair reads. In the original analysis: A later analysis tallied roughly 76 million unique TCR beta chains across the 660 or so repertoires, and approximately 9.9 million of those chains were shared by two or more donors. A nearest-neighbor algorithm error-corrected the raw reads and collapsed the reads into unique sequences, merging closely related sequences to remove PCR and sequencing errors. Alignment of CDR3 sequences to IMGT reference sequences was used to assign V, D and J gene segments. For a sequence to be retained, a match of at least six nucleotides to both a V gene segment and a J gene segment was required. A rearrangement counted as productive if the CDR3 had no stop codons and remained in frame with V and J, and every other rearrangement counted as non-productive. CDR3 was defined by IMGT convention, running from the second conserved V-encoded cysteine to the conserved J-encoded phenylalanine. Sequences without an unambiguous match to a single V gene segment were excluded from the earlier analysis of about 640 of the donors. In an earlier analysis of 587 of the donors, V segments were called functional above 56.7% productive rearrangements and were called segregating when the between-donor standard deviation exceeded 5%. A statistical classification framework was built to diagnose cytomegalovirus status from the catalog of TCR beta chain sequences. A later analysis assigned V and J genes by comparing TCR nucleotide sequences with IMGT/GENE-DB human TR gene sequences. The TCRdist pipeline was used in a later analysis to assign CDR3 sequences and most-parsimonious VDJ recombination scenarios. A later analysis defined each TCR beta chain by its CDR3 amino acid sequence plus V-gene family, and excluded reads lacking a unique V-gene family. In a later analysis, 500 to 700 highly shared, low-generation-probability nucleotide sequences were removed to address suspected cross-contamination and a sequencing artifact. For each public chain, a later analysis derived a clonal expansion index from normalized ranks of inferred template counts within each repertoire. In a later analysis, generation probabilities were computed using a VDJ recombination model fitted to out-of-frame rearrangements, and the results were checked against IGoR. In a later analysis, hypergeometric tests were used to score TCR-TCR, TCR-HLA and TCR-CMV co-occurrence, with a repertoire-size bias correction applied to TCR pairs. In a later analysis, false discovery rates were estimated by permuting HLA or CMV assignments 20 times. In a later analysis, co-occurring TCRs were grouped using DBSCAN, with TCRdist sequence similarity added in when clustering inside HLA-allele-positive subsets. Co-occurrence clustering excluded repertoires with fewer than 30,000 or more than 120,000 public chains, plus five with anomalous nucleotide sharing. Drawn from immuneACCESS, this table holds only the in-frame rearrangements with V and J called that TCRdb kept. Clones are partly lost; checked studies trace under half to an unresolved V gene and leave the rest unexplained. V and J calls and clone size are those listed in that table; D and trimming were worked out from the DNA. This sample comprises approximately 140,000 clones, about 78% of them detected only once. Roughly 2.7% of the sample goes to the ten largest clones.

V is pared back by 6 bases and J by 0 bases, with 12 bases lying between the germline termini. Via the germline V gene (reference sequence), CDR1 is MNHNY and CDR2 SVGAGI. The CDR3 runs 15 amino acids, cysteine and phenylalanine included. Only the CDR3 DNA is retained, 45 bases long and in frame from the first base. The cohort comprised under 700 healthy bone marrow donors. At the time of sampling, all cohort members were nominally healthy, though unrecorded immune exposures were likely present. Of the 690 or so cohort members, around 290 had a positive CMV serostatus and about 400 had a negative one, while no CMV serostatus was recorded for the donor. Every donor gave a peripheral blood sample, and the peripheral blood mononuclear cells from that sample were used for TCR beta sequencing. Genomic DNA was extracted from the blood cell samples with the Qiagen DNeasy Blood Extraction Kit. This clone was recorded only once. No antigen is known for it. No much larger clonotype is one base removed from it; base qualities were not supplied.

The sample comprised PBMCs. This TCR derives from a human donor in good health. The sequence links TRBV6-6 to TRBJ1-3; TRBD1 is perhaps the D gene, given 5 matching bases. The CDR3 loop reads CASSRDRISGNTIYF. The sequenced DNA is TGTGCCAGCAGCCGCGACAGAATCTCTGGAAACACCATATATTTT.